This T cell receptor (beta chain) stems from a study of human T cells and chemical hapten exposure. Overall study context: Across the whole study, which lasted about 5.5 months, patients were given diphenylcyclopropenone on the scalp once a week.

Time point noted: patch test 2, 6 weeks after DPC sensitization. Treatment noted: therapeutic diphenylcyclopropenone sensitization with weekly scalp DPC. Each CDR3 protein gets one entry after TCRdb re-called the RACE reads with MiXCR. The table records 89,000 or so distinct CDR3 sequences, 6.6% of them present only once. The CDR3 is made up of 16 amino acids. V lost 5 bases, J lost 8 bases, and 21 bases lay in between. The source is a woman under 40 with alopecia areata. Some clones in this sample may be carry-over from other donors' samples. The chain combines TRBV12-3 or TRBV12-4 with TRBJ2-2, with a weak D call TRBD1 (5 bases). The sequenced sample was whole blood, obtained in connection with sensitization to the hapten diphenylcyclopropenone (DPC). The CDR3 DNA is TGTGCCAGCAGTCCATACAGGTTATCTTTTTTAGGGGAGCTGTTTTTT. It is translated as CASSPYRLSFLGELFF.